The T cell receptor (beta chain) under discussion was sequenced for a study of beta chain features in type 1 diabetes. This clone was detected only a few times. Antigen unknown. The authors sorted CD4+ naive, central memory, regulatory and stem cell-like memory cells via CD45RO/CCR7/CD25/CD127/CD95/CD27. Overall study findings and caveats: Lower insertion and higher deletion counts appeared at VDJ junctions in type 1 diabetes patients. It was among patients, rather than healthy donors, that naive, central memory and Treg TCRB repertoires appeared more similar. Shorter templates might be favored by PCR, equally in patients and controls.

The sequenced template was cDNA made from the entire isolated RNA. Produced via immunoSEQ multiplex PCR; TCRdb's table is partial and in-frame only. The sample carries 450,000 or so clones, roughly 11% recorded once. In germline, CDR1 is SGHTS, CDR2 YDEGEE. The CDR3 sequence is 13 residues long. The germline V and J ends were trimmed by 3 bases and 1 base, with 8 bases remaining between them. V and J are TRBV5-8 and TRBJ2-7; D unresolved. This TCR was recovered from a woman aged 18 to 35 in good health. The sequencing sample was made of naive CD4+ T cells from blood. CDR3 amino acids: CASSSTESYEQYV. DNA of the CDR3: TGTGCCAGCAGCTCGACCGAATCCTACGAGCAGTACGTC.